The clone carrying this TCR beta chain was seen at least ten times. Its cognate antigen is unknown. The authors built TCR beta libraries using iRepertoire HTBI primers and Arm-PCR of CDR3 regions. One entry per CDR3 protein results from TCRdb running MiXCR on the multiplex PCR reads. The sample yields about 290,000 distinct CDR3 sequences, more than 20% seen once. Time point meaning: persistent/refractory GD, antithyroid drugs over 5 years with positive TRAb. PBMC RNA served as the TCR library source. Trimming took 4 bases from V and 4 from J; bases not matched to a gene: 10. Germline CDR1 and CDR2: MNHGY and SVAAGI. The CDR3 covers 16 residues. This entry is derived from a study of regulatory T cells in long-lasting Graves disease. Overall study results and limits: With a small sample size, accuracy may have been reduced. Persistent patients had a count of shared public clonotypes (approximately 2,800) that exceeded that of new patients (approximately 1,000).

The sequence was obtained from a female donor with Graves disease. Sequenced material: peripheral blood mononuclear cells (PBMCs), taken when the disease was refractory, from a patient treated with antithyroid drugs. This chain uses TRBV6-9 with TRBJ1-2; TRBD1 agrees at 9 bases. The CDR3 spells CASSSRQTGGIYGYTF. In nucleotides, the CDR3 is TGTGCCAGCAGTTCCCGGCAGACAGGGGGAATCTATGGCTACACCTTC.